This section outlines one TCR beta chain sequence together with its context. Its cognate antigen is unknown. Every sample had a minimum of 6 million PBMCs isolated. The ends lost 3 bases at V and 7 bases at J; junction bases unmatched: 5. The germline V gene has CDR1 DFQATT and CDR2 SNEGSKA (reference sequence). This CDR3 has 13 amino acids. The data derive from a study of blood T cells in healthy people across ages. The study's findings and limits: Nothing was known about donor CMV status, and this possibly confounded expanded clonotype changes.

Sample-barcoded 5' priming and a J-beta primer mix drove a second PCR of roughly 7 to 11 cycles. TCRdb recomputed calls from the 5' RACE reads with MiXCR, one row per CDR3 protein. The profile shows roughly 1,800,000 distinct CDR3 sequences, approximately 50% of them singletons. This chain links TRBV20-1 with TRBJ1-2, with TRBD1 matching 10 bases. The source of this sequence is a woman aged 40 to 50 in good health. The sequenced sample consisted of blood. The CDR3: CSASLGQGVGYTF. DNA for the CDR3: TGCAGTGCTAGCCTTGGACAGGGGGTTGGCTACACCTTC.